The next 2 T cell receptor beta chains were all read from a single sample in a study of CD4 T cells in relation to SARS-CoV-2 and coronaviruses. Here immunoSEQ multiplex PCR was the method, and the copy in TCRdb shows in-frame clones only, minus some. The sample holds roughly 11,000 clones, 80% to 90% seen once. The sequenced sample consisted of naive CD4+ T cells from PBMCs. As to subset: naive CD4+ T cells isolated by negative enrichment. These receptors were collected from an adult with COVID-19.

The CDR3 is CASSDTAINVLTF. The CDR3 DNA is TGTGCCAGCAGTGACACAGCGATCAACGTCCTGACTTTC. This chain uses TRBV25-1 with TRBJ2-6; D is unresolved. V dropped 3 bases and J dropped 9 bases, with 9 bases sitting between them. The CDR3 totals 13 residues. CDR1 and CDR2 from the germline V gene are MGHDK and SYGVNS.

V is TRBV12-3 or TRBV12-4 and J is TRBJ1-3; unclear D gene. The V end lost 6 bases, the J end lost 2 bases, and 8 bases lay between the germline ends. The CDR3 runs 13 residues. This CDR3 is CASRVGAGNTIYF. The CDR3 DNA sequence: TGTGCCAGCAGGGTCGGGGCTGGAAACACCATATATTTT.